A single sample is the source of the 26 T cell receptor beta chains below, sequenced in a study of blood T cell repertoires in COVID-19. Sequencing was performed with immunoSEQ multiplex PCR; in TCRdb, only in-frame clones are kept and a portion is missing. The sample comprises fewer than 80,000 clones, about 92% of which are singletons, and approximately 16% rests with the top ten. Sequenced input: peripheral blood. Receptors originate from a woman over 75 with active or convalescent COVID-19.

The chain is built from TRBV12-3 or TRBV12-4 and TRBJ2-2; the D gene is possibly TRBD2 (5 bases). The CDR3 is made up of 12 amino acids. Trimming removed 4 bases at V and 7 bases at J, with 7 bases between. The CDR3 protein is CASSSSRGELFF. CDR3 sequence (DNA): TGTGCCAGCAGTTCTAGCCGCGGGGAGCTGTTTTTT.

The chain recombines TRBV19 with TRBJ2-3, with D perhaps matching TRBD1 (6 bases). The CDR3 extends over 15 amino acids. Trimming removed 5 bases at V and 2 bases at J, with 14 bases between. Germline CDR1 LNHDA, CDR2 SQIVND (reference sequence). The DNA for the CDR3 is TGTGCCAGTAGTCCCCGACAGGCTTTCACAGATACGCAGTATTTT. Its protein product is CASSPRQAFTDTQYF.

The chain employs TRBV15 and TRBJ1-4, with D uncertain. Germline V gene data show CDR1 as LNHNV and CDR2 as YYDKDF (reference sequence). The V gene lost 5 bases and the J gene lost 5 bases, with 12 bases spanning the gap. The CDR3 is 14 amino acids. In DNA form, the CDR3 reads TGTGCCACCAGCCCTCAGGCAGTAAATGAAAAACTGTTTTTT. It specifies CATSPQAVNEKLFF.

This chain joins TRBV6-2 or TRBV6-3 and TRBJ1-2; a weak D match, TRBD1 (5 bases). Per germline, CDR1 MNHEY and CDR2 SVGEGT. This CDR3 spans 13 amino acids. V was clipped by 6 bases and J by 7 bases, with 15 bases between them. Written as DNA, the CDR3 is TGTGCCAGCAGCCTCGGGGGAGTTGGTGGCTACACCTTC. The encoded protein is CASSLGGVGGYTF.

The chain joins TRBV6-2 or TRBV6-3 to TRBJ2-1; TRBD2 might be the D (6 bases). CDR1 is MNHEY, CDR2 SVGEGT, per germline. CDR3 length equals 16 residues. Trimming took 6 bases from V and 7 from J, leaving 22 bases between them. The CDR3 DNA follows: TGTGCCAGCAGCCGTGAAGGGCGGGGCAGAACTAATGAGCAGTTCTTC. Encoded protein: CASSREGRGRTNEQFF.

Written as DNA, the CDR3 is TGTGCCAGCAGCCCTCCTCGCCCGGCAGGGCTTACACCCCTCCACTTT. Amino acid sequence: CASSPPRPAGLTPLHF. This chain uses TRBV6-2 or TRBV6-3 with TRBJ1-6; a weak D match, TRBD1 (5 bases). Trimming removed 6 bases from V and 11 bases from J, with 23 bases in between. Germline-derived CDR1 and CDR2 are MNHEY and SVGEGT. The CDR3 extends over 16 amino acids.

This chain links TRBV28 with TRBJ2-1; the match to TRBD1 covers 7 bases. This CDR3 is 15 amino acids long. With V trimmed by 3 bases and J by 0 bases, 2 bases remained unmatched. CDR1 MDHEN and CDR2 SYDVKM come from the germline V gene. CDR3 sequence reads: CASSFRQGSYNEQFF. In DNA, the CDR3 is TGTGCCAGCAGTTTCAGACAGGGCTCCTACAATGAGCAGTTCTTC.

The genes are TRBV27 and TRBJ1-1, with TRBD1 matching 8 bases. Trimming took 3 bases from V and 1 from J; bases not matched to a gene: 1. The germline CDR1 and CDR2 sequences are MNHEY and SMNVEV (reference sequence). The CDR3 has 14 amino acids. The CDR3 spells CASSFGTGNTEAFF. The CDR3 region has the DNA TGTGCCAGCAGTTTTGGGACAGGGAACACTGAAGCTTTCTTT.

This chain links TRBV7-9 with TRBJ1-1; possibly TRBD1 for D (5 bases). This CDR3 region has 15 residues. Deletions cut 1 base from V and 1 base from J, with 10 bases between. CDR1 is SEHNR, CDR2 FQNEAQ, per germline (reference sequence). CDR3 bases: TGTGCCAGCAGCTTAGTCGCAGGGAAGAACACTGAAGCTTTCTTT. Translated: CASSLVAGKNTEAFF.

V and J are TRBV4-2 and TRBJ2-2; D gene unclear. The germline V and J ends were trimmed by 4 bases and 1 base, with 10 bases remaining between them. Per germline, CDR1 LGHNA and CDR2 YNFKEQ. This CDR3 has 15 amino acids. For the CDR3, the DNA is TGTGCCAGCAGCCGAGGCTTTGGGAACACCGGGGAGCTGTTTTTT. This translates into CASSRGFGNTGELFF.

The rearrangement joins TRBV19 to TRBJ1-6, with D perhaps TRBD1 (6 bases). The CDR3 totals 13 residues. Germline loops: CDR1 LNHDA, CDR2 SQIVND (reference sequence). Trimming shortened V by 6 bases and J by 7 bases, and 10 bases separated the two germline ends. The CDR3 DNA reads as TGTGCCAGTAGCAGGGACAAGAATTCACCCCTCCACTTT. It specifies CASSRDKNSPLHF.

This sequence joins TRBV7-2 and TRBJ2-7; D perhaps matches TRBD1 (6 bases). V lost 3 bases and J 1 base, leaving 7 bases between the germline ends. CDR3 size: 13 residues. Germline values: CDR1 SGHTA, CDR2 FQGNSA. CDR3 DNA: TGTGCCAGCAGCTTCGGACAGTCCTACGAGCAGTACTTC. The encoded protein is CASSFGQSYEQYF.

The V gene is TRBV30, the J gene TRBJ2-1; perhaps TRBD1 as D (7 bases). Germline V gene data show CDR1 as GTSNPN and CDR2 as SVGIG (reference sequence). The CDR3 contains 13 residues. V lost 8 bases and J 6 bases, leaving 17 bases between the germline ends. CDR3 in amino acids: CAGAGGPSNEQFF. In DNA, the CDR3 is TGTGCCGGGGCAGGGGGGCCTAGCAATGAGCAGTTCTTC.

The J gene is TRBJ1-1, the V gene TRBV5-5; 9 bases match TRBD1. Germline CDR1 and CDR2: SGHKS and YYEKEE (reference sequence). Germline trimming cut 3 bases from V and 4 bases from J; bases unmatched to any gene: 10. CDR3 length: 16 amino acids. This chain's CDR3 is CASSSQSTGGGTEAFF. CDR3 bases: TGTGCCAGCAGCTCCCAATCGACAGGGGGGGGCACTGAAGCTTTCTTT. Full variable domain (rest looked up from reference TRBV5-5 and TRBJ1-1): DAGVTQSPTHLIKTRGQQVTLRCSPISGHKSVSWYQQVLGQGPQFIFQYYEKEERGRGNFPDRFSARQFPNYSSELNVNALLLGDSALYLCASSSQSTGGGTEAFFGQGTRLTVV.

This chain connects TRBV28 to TRBJ2-3, with TRBD2 as a possible D gene (5 bases). The CDR3 is made up of 14 amino acids. CDR1 is MDHEN and CDR2 is SYDVKM in the germline V gene. Between the trimmed V and J ends, which lost 5 bases and 3 bases, there was a span of 12 bases. The CDR3 DNA reads TGTGCCAGCAGTCCGGGATGGGGAACAGATACGCAGTATTTT. Amino acid sequence: CASSPGWGTDTQYF.

The rearrangement uses TRBV12-3 or TRBV12-4 and TRBJ1-2; no reliable D call. Trimming stripped 5 bases from V and 8 bases from J, with 15 bases between. The CDR3 totals 13 residues. The CDR3 DNA follows: TGTGCCAGCAGTGCCGGAGGCGTGGGGGGCTACACCTTC. This translates into CASSAGGVGGYTF.

This sequence joins TRBV19 and TRBJ1-1; TRBD1 agrees at 9 bases. Looked up from germline, CDR1 is LNHDA and CDR2 is SQIVND (reference sequence). The length of the CDR3 is 15 residues. With 5 bases clipped from V and 6 bases from J, the junction kept 10 bases outside the gene matches. Here the CDR3 DNA reads TGTGCCAGTAGTCAATCGACAGGGGGTGTAGCTGAAGCTTTCTTT. It codes for CASSQSTGGVAEAFF.

The count of this clone is one. The chain employs TRBV5-1 and TRBJ1-6; 8 bases match TRBD1. V lost 5 bases to trimming and J lost 8 bases; unmatched junction nucleotides: 6. CDR3 length equals 14 residues. Germline CDR1 reads SGHRS; CDR2 reads YFSETQ. CDR3 residues: CASRRGQGYSPLHF. The CDR3 DNA sequence: TGCGCCAGCAGGCGAGGACAGGGATATTCACCCCTCCACTTT.

On this clone: The junction shows a germline mismatch at one end, possibly a read error. This chain joins TRBV7-9 and TRBJ2-1, with unresolved D. CDR3 size: 11 residues. The germline V gene has CDR1 SEHNR and CDR2 FQNEAQ (reference sequence). In nucleotides, the CDR3 is TGTGCCAGCAGCTTAGAACGGGTAGATGTCTTC. The encoded protein is CASSLERVDVF.

The V gene is TRBV24-1, the J gene TRBJ2-1; possible D gene TRBD1, 5 bases. V was pared by 4 bases and J by 5 bases, with 23 bases between. The CDR3 loop spans 18 amino acids. The germline V gene has CDR1 KGHDR and CDR2 SFDVKD. CDR3 residues: CATSEDTTGVGRHNEQFF. CDR3 bases: TGTGCCACCAGTGAGGATACAACAGGTGTTGGGCGGCACAATGAGCAGTTCTTC.

This clone was counted a single time. The gene calls are TRBV7-2 and TRBJ2-7; TRBD1 matches at 9 bases. The CDR3 is 15 amino acids. Trimming at V came to 2 bases and at J to 4 bases, leaving 6 bases not matched to a gene. In germline, CDR1 is SGHTA, CDR2 FQGNSA. In DNA, the CDR3 is TGTGCCAGCAGCTTACCGGGACAGGGAGGTTACGAGCAGTACTTC. Its protein product is CASSLPGQGGYEQYF.

The J gene is TRBJ1-6, the V gene TRBV9; the match to TRBD1 covers 7 bases. Germline CDR1 and CDR2: SGDLS and YYNGEE. The CDR3 is made up of 16 amino acids. With 3 bases clipped from V and 0 bases from J, the junction kept 3 bases outside the gene matches. The CDR3, as DNA: TGTGCCAGCAGCGCCGGGACAGTCTCCTATAATTCACCCCTCCACTTT. Amino acid sequence: CASSAGTVSYNSPLHF.

The chain couples TRBV30 to TRBJ1-6; maybe TRBD1 (5 bases). Germline V gene lookup returns CDR1 GTSNPN and CDR2 SVGIG (reference sequence). Trimming took off 0 bases at V and 10 bases at J, with 16 bases between the two ends. This CDR3 region has 15 residues. In DNA form, the CDR3 reads TGTGCCTGGAGTGTCCTGACAGCCGGAGGGTCACCCCTCCACTTT. This codes for CAWSVLTAGGSPLHF.

The table lists this clone with a few counts. The rearrangement links TRBV6-2 or TRBV6-3 to TRBJ1-1; no definite D call. V was trimmed by 2 bases and J by 5 bases, leaving 9 bases between them. Germline loops: CDR1 MNHEY, CDR2 SVGEGT. The CDR3 is made up of 13 amino acids. CDR3 bases: TGTGCCAGCAGTTACGGACCGGGGACTGAAGCTTTCTTT. Translated, it gives CASSYGPGTEAFF.

The rearrangement links TRBV11-2 to TRBJ2-3, with D uncertain. There are 12 residues in the CDR3. The germline V gene encodes CDR1 SGHAT and CDR2 FQNNGV. V shed 4 bases and J shed 6 bases, with 8 bases lying between them. The CDR3 DNA sequence: TGTGCCAGCAGCTACAGTTGGGATACGCAGTATTTT. The encoded protein is CASSYSWDTQYF.

This chain links TRBV11-2 with TRBJ2-7; 9 nucleotides line up with TRBD2. The CDR3 has 16 residues. Germline values: CDR1 SGHAT, CDR2 FQNNGV. V trimming: 4 bases; J trimming: 5 bases; junction bases outside the gene matches: 12. The CDR3 spells CASSSISGGPWNEQYF. Here the CDR3 DNA reads TGTGCCAGCAGCTCCATTAGCGGGGGCCCCTGGAACGAGCAGTACTTC.